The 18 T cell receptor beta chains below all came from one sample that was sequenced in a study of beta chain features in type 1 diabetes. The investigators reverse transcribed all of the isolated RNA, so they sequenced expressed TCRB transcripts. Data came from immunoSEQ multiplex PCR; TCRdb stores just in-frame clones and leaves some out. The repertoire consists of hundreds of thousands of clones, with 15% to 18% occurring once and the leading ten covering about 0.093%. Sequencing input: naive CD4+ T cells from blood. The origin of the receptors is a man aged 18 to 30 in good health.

CDR3 sequence reads: CASSKGDRFAPYEQYF. The DNA of the CDR3 is TGTGCCAGCAGTAAGGGGGACAGGTTCGCACCCTACGAGCAGTACTTC. The rearrangement joins TRBV28 to TRBJ2-7; 8 nucleotides match TRBD1. Germline trimming cut 5 bases from V and 2 bases from J; bases unmatched to any gene: 11. The CDR3 covers 16 residues. CDR1 MDHEN and CDR2 SYDVKM come from the germline V gene. Complete variable domain (other parts from reference TRBV28 and TRBJ2-7): DVKVTQSSRYLVKRTGEKVFLECVQDMDHENMFWYRQDPGLGLRLIYFSYDVKMKEKGDIPEGYSVSREKKERFSLILESASTNQTSMYLCASSKGDRFAPYEQYFGPGTRLTVT.

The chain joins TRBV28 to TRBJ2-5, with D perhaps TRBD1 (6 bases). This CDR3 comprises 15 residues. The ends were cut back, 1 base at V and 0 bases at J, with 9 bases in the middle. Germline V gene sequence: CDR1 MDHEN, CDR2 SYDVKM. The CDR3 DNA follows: TGTGCCAGCAGTTTATTAGGACAGAACCAAGAGACCCAGTACTTC. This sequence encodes CASSLLGQNQETQYF.

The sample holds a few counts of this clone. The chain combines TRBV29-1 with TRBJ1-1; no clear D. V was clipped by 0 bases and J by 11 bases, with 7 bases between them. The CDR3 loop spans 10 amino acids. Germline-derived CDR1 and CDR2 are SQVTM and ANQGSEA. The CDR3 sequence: CSVEEISAFF. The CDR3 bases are TGCAGCGTTGAAGAAATATCCGCTTTCTTT.

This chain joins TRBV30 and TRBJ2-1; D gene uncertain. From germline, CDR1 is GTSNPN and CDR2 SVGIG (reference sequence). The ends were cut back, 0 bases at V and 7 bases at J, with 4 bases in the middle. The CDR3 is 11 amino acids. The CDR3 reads CAWSVRNEQFF. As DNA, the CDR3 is TGTGCCTGGAGTGTACGGAATGAGCAGTTCTTC.

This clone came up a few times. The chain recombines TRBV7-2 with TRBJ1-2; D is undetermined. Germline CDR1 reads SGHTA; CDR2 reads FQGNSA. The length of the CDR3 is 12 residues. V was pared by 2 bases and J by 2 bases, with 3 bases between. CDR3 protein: CASSLRNYGYTF. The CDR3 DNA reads TGTGCCAGCAGCTTACGAAACTATGGCTACACCTTC.

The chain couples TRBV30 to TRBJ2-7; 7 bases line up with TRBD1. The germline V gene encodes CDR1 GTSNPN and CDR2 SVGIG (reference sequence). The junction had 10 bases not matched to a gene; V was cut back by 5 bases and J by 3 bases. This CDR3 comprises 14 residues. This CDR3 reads CAWGTVRGNYEQYF. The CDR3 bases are TGTGCCTGGGGGACAGTAAGAGGAAACTACGAGCAGTACTTC.

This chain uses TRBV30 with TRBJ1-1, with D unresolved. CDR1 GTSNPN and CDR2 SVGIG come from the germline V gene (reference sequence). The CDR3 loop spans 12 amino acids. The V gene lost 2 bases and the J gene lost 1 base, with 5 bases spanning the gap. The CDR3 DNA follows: TGTGCCTGGAGTAAAGGGAACACTGAAGCTTTCTTT. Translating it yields CAWSKGNTEAFF.

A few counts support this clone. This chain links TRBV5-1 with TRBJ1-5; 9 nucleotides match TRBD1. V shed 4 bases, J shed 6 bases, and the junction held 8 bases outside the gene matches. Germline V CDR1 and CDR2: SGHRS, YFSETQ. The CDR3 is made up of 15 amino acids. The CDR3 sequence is CASSRTGEAGQPQHF. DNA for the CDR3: TGCGCCAGCAGCCGGACAGGGGAGGCTGGTCAGCCCCAGCATTTT.

CDR3 loop: CAISGSSGRAAGELFF. The DNA for the CDR3 is TGTGCCATCAGTGGATCTAGCGGGAGGGCGGCCGGGGAGCTGTTTTTT. The chain has TRBV10-3 and TRBJ2-2; TRBD2 matches 12 bases. Germline CDR1 is ENHRY and CDR2 is SYGVKD. J was trimmed by 6 bases and V by 4 bases; bases with no gene match: 6. The CDR3 contains 16 residues.

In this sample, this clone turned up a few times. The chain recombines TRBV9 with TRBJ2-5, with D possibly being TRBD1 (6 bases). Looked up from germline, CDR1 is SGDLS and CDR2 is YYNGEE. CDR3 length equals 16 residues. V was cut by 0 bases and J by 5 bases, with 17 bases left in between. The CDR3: CASSVAQGPSRETQYF. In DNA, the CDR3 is TGTGCCAGCAGCGTAGCTCAGGGGCCTTCACGGGAGACCCAGTACTTC. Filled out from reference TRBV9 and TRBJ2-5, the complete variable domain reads DSGVTQTPKHLITATGQRVTLRCSPRSGDLSVYWYQQSLDQGLQFLIQYYNGEERAKGNILERFSAQQFPDLHSELNLSSLELGDSALYFCASSVAQGPSRETQYFGPGTRLLVL.

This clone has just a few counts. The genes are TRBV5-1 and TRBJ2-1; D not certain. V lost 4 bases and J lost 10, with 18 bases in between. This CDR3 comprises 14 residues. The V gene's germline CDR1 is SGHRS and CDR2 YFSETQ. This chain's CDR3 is CASSILLATGEQFF. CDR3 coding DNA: TGCGCCAGCAGCATCCTTCTGGCCACCGGGGAGCAGTTCTTC.

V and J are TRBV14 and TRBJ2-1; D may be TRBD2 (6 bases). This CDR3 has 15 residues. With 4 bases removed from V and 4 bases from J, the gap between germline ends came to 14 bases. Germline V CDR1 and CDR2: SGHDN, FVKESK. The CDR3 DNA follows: TGTGCCAGCAGCCTTCGGGAGTCTTTTTACAATGAGCAGTTCTTC. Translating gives CASSLRESFYNEQFF.

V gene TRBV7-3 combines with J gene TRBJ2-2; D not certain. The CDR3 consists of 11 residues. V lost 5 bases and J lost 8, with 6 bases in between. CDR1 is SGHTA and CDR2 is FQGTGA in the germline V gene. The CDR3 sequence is CASSQAGELFF. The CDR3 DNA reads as TGTGCCAGCAGCCAAGCTGGGGAGCTGTTTTTT.

CDR3 nucleotide sequence: TGTGCCAGCTGGGAGCGGACCTACGAGCAGTACTTC. Protein product: CASWERTYEQYF. The J gene is TRBJ2-7, the V gene TRBV27; D is perhaps TRBD2 (5 bases). This CDR3 comprises 12 residues. With 8 bases removed from V and 2 bases from J, the gap between germline ends came to 10 bases. Germline CDR1 is MNHEY and CDR2 is SMNVEV (reference sequence).

The CDR3: CASSLSLANYGYTF. CDR3 coding DNA: TGTGCCAGCAGTTTGTCTTTAGCTAACTATGGCTACACCTTC. The rearrangement links TRBV28 to TRBJ1-2, with D unresolved. Per germline, CDR1 MDHEN and CDR2 SYDVKM. The CDR3 is 14 residues long. V lost 3 bases to trimming and J lost 0 bases, with 8 bases between them.

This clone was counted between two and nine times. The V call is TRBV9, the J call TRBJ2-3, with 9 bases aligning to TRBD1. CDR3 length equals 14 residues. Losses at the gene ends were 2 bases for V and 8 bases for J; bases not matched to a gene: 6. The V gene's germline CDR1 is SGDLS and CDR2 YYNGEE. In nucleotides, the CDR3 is TGTGCCAGCAGCGTGGGACAGGGCTTGGGTACGCAGTATTTT. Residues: CASSVGQGLGTQYF.

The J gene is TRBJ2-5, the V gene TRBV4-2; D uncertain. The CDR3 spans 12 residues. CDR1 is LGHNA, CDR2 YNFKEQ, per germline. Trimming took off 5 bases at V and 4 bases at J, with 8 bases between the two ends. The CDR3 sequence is CASSSPGETQYF. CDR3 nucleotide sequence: TGTGCCAGCAGCAGTCCGGGAGAGACCCAGTACTTC.

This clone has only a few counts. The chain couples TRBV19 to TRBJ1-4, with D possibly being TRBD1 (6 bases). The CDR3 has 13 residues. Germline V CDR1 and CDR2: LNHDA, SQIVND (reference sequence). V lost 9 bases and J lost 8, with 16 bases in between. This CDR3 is CASRKQGGEKLFF. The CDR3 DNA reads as TGTGCCAGCCGAAAACAGGGAGGGGAAAAACTGTTTTTT. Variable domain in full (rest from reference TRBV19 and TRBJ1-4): DGGITQSPKYLFRKEGQNVTLSCEQNLNHDAMYWYRQDPGQGLRLIYYSQIVNDFQKGDIAEGYSVSREKKESFPLTVTSAQKNPTAFYLCASRKQGGEKLFFGSGTQLSVL.